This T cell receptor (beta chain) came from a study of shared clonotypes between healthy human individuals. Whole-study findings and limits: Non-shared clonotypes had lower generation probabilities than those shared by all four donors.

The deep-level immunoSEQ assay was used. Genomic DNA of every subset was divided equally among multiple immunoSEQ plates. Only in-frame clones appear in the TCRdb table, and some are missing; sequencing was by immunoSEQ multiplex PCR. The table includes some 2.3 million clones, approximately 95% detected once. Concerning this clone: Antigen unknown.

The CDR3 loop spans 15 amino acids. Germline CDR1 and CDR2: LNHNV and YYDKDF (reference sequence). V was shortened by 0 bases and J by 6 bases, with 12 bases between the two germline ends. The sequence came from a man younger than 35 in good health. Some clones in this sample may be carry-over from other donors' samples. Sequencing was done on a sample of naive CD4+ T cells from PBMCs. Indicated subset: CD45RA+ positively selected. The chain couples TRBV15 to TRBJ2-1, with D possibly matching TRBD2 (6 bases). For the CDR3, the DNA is TGTGCCACCAGCAGAGAAAACATCGGGGGCAATGAGCAGTTCTTC. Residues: CATSRENIGGNEQFF.